The present entry profiles one T cell receptor (beta chain) with its context. The source of the sample is a study of blood T cell repertoires in COVID-19. Overall study: Sample material is recorded as cDNA or gDNA derived from T cells, B-cell-depleted T cells, or PBMCs.

J lost 0 bases, V lost 8 bases, and 9 bases had no gene match. The CDR3 contains 16 residues. Germline assignment: CDR1 MNHEY and CDR2 SMNVEV (reference sequence). Data came from immunoSEQ multiplex PCR; TCRdb stores just in-frame clones and leaves some out. This repertoire shows tens of thousands of clones, 90% to 95% found once; its top ten account for around 10%. The sequence derives from a woman of 80 years or more with acute or convalescent COVID-19. The chain is built from TRBV27 and TRBJ1-4; TRBD1 agrees at 7 bases. The sequenced sample consisted of peripheral blood. This CDR3 reads CASAPRTGATNEKLFF. The CDR3 DNA reads as TGTGCCAGCGCCCCGCGGACAGGCGCAACTAATGAAAAACTGTTTTTT.